The next 9 T cell receptor beta chains were all read from a single sample in a study of cytomegalovirus exposure and HLA in healthy donors. The PCR ran on 60 Vbeta and 13 Jbeta primers. TCRdb's copy holds only in-frame clones and misses some; the assay was immunoSEQ multiplex PCR. The data contain roughly 96,000 clones, around 74% of them singletons. The sample consisted of PBMCs. The receptors originated from an older woman in good health and CMV-seropositive.

The rearrangement links TRBV28 to TRBJ2-3; 9 bases agree with TRBD2. The CDR3 contains 17 residues. CDR1 is MDHEN and CDR2 is SYDVKM in the germline V gene. Trimming cost V 4 bases and J 3 bases; bases outside gene matches: 11. The CDR3 DNA reads TGTGCCAGCAGTTATGGTTTCGGCGGGGGGGCGACAGATACGCAGTATTTT. It specifies CASSYGFGGGATDTQYF.

This clone was observed a few times. The V gene is TRBV7-9, the J gene TRBJ1-4; 9 bases are shared with TRBD1. Germline V gives CDR1 SEHNR, CDR2 FQNEAQ (reference sequence). V was clipped by 6 bases and J by 5 bases; unmatched bases: 4. This CDR3 contains 14 residues. For the CDR3, the DNA is TGTGCCAGCAGACGACAGGGGGTAAATGAAAAACTGTTTTTT. Its translation is CASRRQGVNEKLFF.

The J gene is TRBJ2-3, the V gene TRBV11-3, with 8 bases that match TRBD1. With V trimmed by 3 bases and J by 6 bases, 8 bases remained unmatched. The CDR3 runs to 15 residues. Germline lookup yields CDR1 SGHNT and CDR2 YENEEA. CDR3 residues: CASSFRTGSPDTQYF. CDR3 bases: TGTGCCAGCAGCTTCAGGACAGGGAGCCCGGATACGCAGTATTTT.

This rearrangement joins TRBV7-9 to TRBJ1-2; 9 nucleotides match TRBD1. The CDR3 has 12 amino acids. In germline, CDR1 is SEHNR, CDR2 FQNEAQ (reference sequence). Trimming cost V 10 bases and J 3 bases; bases outside gene matches: 3. CDR3 protein: CAIGDRDYGYTF. CDR3 nucleotide sequence: TGTGCCATTGGGGACAGGGACTATGGCTACACCTTC.

The chain recombines TRBV6-1 with TRBJ1-5, with D unclear. The CDR3 has 13 amino acids. Looked up from germline, CDR1 is MNHNS and CDR2 is SASEGT. Deletions cut 3 bases from V and 0 bases from J, with 3 bases between. The CDR3 DNA reads TGTGCCAGCAGTGAGTATAGCAATCAGCCCCAGCATTTT. Protein sequence: CASSEYSNQPQHF.

The chain joins TRBV19 to TRBJ1-5, with a tentative D call TRBD1 (5 bases). The CDR3 covers 17 residues. Germline CDR1 reads LNHDA; CDR2 reads SQIVND (reference sequence). V lost 5 bases to trimming and J lost 0 bases, with 17 bases between them. CDR3 sequence reads: CASSGAGRKYSNQPQHF. In DNA, the CDR3 is TGTGCCAGTAGTGGGGCCGGGAGAAAGTATAGCAATCAGCCCCAGCATTTT.

The chain uses TRBV7-9 and TRBJ2-7; 8 bases match TRBD1. The V and J ends lost 3 bases and 3 bases, in that order; junction bases with no gene match: 4. Per the germline V gene, CDR1 is SEHNR and CDR2 is FQNEAQ (reference sequence). The CDR3 totals 14 residues. The CDR3 DNA reads as TGTGCCAGCAGCTTCCGGGACAGGTTCTACGAGCAGTACTTC. Encoded protein: CASSFRDRFYEQYF. The variable domain in full, completed from reference TRBV7-9 and TRBJ2-7, reads DTGVSQNPRHKITKRGQNVTFRCDPISEHNRLYWYRQTLGQGPEFLTYFQNEAQLEKSRLLSDRFSAERPKGSFSTLEIQRTEQGDSAMYLCASSFRDRFYEQYFGPGTRLTVT.

The rearrangement joins TRBV11-2 to TRBJ1-3; 7 positions agree with TRBD1. The trim removed 5 bases at V and 4 bases at J, leaving 11 bases unmatched. Germline V gene sequence: CDR1 SGHAT, CDR2 FQNNGV. The CDR3 runs 16 residues. The CDR3 protein is CASSKLIQGKGNTIYF. The CDR3 nucleotides are TGTGCCAGCAGCAAGCTAATACAGGGGAAAGGAAACACCATATATTTT.

The chain recombines TRBV5-4 with TRBJ2-7, with TRBD2 matching 7 bases. V gave up 4 bases and J gave up 1 base; unmatched junction bases: 5. Per the germline V gene, CDR1 is SGHNT and CDR2 is YYREEE (reference sequence). This CDR3 contains 14 residues. The CDR3 protein is CASSERGRSYEQYF. The CDR3, as DNA: TGTGCCAGCAGCGAGCGGGGTCGGTCCTACGAGCAGTACTTC.